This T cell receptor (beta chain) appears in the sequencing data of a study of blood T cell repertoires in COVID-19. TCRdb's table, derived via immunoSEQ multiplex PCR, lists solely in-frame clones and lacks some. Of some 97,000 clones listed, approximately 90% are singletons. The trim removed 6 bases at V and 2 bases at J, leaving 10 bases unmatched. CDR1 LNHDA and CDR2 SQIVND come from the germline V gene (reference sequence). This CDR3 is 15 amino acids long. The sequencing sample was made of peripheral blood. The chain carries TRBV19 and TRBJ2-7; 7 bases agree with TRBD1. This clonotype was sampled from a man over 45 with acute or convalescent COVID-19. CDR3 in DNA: TGTGCCAGTAGCTCCCCGGGACAGCGAGCCTACGAGCAGTACTTC. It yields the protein CASSSPGQRAYEQYF.